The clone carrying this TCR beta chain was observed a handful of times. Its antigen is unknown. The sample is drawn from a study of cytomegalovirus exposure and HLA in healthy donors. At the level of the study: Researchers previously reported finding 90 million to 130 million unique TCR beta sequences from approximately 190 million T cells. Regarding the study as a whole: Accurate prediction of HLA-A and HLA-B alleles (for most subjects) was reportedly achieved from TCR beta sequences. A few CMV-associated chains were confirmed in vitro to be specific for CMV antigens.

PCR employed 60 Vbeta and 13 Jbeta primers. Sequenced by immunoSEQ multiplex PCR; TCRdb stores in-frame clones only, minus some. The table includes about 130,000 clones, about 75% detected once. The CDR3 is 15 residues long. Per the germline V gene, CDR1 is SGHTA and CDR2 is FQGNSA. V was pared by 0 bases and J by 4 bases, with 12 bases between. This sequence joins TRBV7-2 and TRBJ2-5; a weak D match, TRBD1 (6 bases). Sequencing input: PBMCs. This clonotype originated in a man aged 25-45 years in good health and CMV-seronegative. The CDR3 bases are TGTGCCAGCAGCTTAGCGGCAGGGGCGCGAGAGACCCAGTACTTC. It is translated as CASSLAAGARETQYF.